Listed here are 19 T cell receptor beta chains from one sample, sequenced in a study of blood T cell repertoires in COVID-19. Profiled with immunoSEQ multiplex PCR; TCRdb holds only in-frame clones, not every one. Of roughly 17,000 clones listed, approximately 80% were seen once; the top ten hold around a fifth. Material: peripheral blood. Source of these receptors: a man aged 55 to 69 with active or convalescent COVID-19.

CDR3 bases: TGTGCCAGCAGGGAGACAGGGGTGGTAGATACGCAGTATTTT. The encoded protein is CASRETGVVDTQYF. The V gene is TRBV2, the J gene TRBJ2-3; 8 bases line up with TRBD1. The J segment lost 5 bases and the V segment lost 6 bases, leaving 7 bases of the junction unmatched. Germline loops: CDR1 SNHLY, CDR2 FYNNEI. This CDR3 spans 14 amino acids.

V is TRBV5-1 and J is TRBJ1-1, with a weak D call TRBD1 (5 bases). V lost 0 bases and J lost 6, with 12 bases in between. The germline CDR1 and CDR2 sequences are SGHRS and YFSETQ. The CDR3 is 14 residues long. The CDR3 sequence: CASSLGEGVAEAFF. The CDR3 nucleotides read TGCGCCAGCAGCTTGGGGGAAGGGGTTGCTGAAGCTTTCTTT. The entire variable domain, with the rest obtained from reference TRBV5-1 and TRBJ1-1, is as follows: KAGVTQTPRYLIKTRGQQVTLSCSPISGHRSVSWYQQTPGQGLQFLFEYFSETQRNKGNFPGRFSGRQFSNSRSEMNVSTLELGDSALYLCASSLGEGVAEAFFGQGTRLTVV.

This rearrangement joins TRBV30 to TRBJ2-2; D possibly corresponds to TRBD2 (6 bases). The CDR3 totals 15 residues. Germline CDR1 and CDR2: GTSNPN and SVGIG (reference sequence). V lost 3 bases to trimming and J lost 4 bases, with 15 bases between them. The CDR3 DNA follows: TGTGCCTGGAGAAACGGAGGGTTAATCACCGGGGAGCTGTTTTTT. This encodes CAWRNGGLITGELFF.

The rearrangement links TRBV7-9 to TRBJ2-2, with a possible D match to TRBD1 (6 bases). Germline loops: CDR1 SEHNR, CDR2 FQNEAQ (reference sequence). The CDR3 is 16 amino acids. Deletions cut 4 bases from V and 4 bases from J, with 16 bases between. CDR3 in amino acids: CASSSRGGQGTGELFF. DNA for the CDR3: TGTGCCAGCAGCTCCCGTGGGGGCCAGGGCACCGGGGAGCTGTTTTTT.

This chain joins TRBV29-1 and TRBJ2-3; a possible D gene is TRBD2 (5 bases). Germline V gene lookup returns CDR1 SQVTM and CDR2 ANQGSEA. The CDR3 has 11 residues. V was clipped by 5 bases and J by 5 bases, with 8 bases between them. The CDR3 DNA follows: TGCAGCGTTCGGACTGGAGATACGCAGTATTTT. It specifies CSVRTGDTQYF.

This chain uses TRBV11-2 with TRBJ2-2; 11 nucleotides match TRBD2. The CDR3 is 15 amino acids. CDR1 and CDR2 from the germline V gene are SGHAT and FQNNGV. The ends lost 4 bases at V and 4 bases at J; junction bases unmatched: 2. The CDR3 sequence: CASSYGLAGTGELFF. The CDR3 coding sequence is TGTGCCAGCAGCTACGGACTAGCGGGCACCGGGGAGCTGTTTTTT.

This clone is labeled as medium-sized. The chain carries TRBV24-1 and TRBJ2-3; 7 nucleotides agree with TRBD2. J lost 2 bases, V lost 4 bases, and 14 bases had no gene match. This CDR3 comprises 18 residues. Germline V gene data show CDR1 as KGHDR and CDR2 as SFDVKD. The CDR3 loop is CATSEGLAGAPPTDTQYF. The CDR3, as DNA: TGTGCCACCAGTGAAGGCCTTGCGGGAGCACCCCCCACAGATACGCAGTATTTT.

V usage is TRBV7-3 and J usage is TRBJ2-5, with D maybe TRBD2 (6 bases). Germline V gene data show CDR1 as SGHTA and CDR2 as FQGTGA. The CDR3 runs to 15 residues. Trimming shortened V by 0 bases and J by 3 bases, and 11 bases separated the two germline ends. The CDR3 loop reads CASSLTRDREETQYF. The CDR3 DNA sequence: TGTGCCAGCAGCTTAACGCGGGATCGAGAAGAGACCCAGTACTTC.

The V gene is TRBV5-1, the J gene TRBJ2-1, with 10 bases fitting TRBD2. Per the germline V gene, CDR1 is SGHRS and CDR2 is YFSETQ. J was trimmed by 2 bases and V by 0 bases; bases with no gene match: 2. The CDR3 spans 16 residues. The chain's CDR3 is CASSLALAGAYNEQFF. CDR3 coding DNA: TGCGCCAGCAGCTTGGCGCTAGCGGGAGCCTACAATGAGCAGTTCTTC. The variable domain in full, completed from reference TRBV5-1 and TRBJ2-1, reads KAGVTQTPRYLIKTRGQQVTLSCSPISGHRSVSWYQQTPGQGLQFLFEYFSETQRNKGNFPGRFSGRQFSNSRSEMNVSTLELGDSALYLCASSLALAGAYNEQFFGPGTRLTVL.

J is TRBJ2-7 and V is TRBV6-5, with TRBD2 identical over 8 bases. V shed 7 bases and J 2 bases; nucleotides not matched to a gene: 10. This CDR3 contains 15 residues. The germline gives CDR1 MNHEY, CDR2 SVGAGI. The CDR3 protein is CASIALSGSTYEQYF. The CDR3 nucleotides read TGTGCCAGCATCGCCTTAAGCGGGAGCACCTACGAGCAGTACTTC.

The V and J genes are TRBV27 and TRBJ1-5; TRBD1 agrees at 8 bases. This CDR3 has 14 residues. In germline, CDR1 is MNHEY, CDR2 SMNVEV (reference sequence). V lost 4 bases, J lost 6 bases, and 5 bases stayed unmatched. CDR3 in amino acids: CASSSDRGRQPQHF. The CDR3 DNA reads TGTGCCAGCAGTTCTGACAGGGGTCGTCAGCCCCAGCATTTT.

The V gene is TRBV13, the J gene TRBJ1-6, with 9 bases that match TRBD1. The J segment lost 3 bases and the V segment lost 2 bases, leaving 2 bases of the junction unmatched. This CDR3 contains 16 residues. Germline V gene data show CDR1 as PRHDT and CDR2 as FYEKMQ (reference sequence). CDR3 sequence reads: CASSLRTGDYNSPLHF. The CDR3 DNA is TGTGCCAGCAGCTTACGGACAGGGGACTATAATTCACCCCTCCACTTT. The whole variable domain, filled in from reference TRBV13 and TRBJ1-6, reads AAGVIQSPRHLIKEKRETATLKCYPIPRHDTVYWYQQGPGQDPQFLISFYEKMQSDKGSIPDRFSAQQFSDYHSELNMSSLELGDSALYFCASSLRTGDYNSPLHFGNGTRLTVT.

The DNA of the CDR3 is TGTGCCAGCAGTTACTCCGTGACAGGGACTTACGAGCAGTACTTC. As protein: CASSYSVTGTYEQYF. The chain carries TRBV6-5 and TRBJ2-7, with D possibly being TRBD1 (7 bases). CDR1 is MNHEY, CDR2 SVGAGI, per germline. The CDR3 spans 15 residues. Trimming cost V 0 bases and J 4 bases, with 13 bases left between them.

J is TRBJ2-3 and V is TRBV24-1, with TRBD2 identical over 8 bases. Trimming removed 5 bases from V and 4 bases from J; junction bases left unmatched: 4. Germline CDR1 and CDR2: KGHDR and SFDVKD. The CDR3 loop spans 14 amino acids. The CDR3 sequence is CATSALAGPDTQYF. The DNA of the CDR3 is TGTGCCACCAGTGCCCTAGCGGGCCCAGATACGCAGTATTTT.

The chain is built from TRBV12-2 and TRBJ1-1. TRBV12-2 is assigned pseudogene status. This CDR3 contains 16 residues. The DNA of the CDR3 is TGTGCAAGTCGCTTAGCCCAAAGGCGGGGGAACACTGAAGCTTTCTTT. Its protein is CASRLAQRRGNTEAFF.

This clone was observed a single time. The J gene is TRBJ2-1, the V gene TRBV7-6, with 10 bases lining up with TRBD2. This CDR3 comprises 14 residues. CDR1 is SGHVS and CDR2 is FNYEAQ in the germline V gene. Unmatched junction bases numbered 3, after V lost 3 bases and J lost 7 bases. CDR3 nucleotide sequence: TGTGCCAGCAGCTTGAGCGGGGGGGCGAATGAGCAGTTCTTC. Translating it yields CASSLSGGANEQFF. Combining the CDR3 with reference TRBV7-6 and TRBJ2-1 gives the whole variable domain GAGVSQSPRYKVTKRGQDVALRCDPISGHVSLYWYRQALGQGPEFLTYFNYEAQQDKSGLPNDRFSAERPEGSISTLTIQRTEQRDSAMYRCASSLSGGANEQFFGPGTRLTVL.

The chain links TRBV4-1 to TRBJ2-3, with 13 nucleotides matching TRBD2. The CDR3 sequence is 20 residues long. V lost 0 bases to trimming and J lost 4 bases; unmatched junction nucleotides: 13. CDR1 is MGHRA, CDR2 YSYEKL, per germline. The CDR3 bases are TGCGCCAGCAGCCAAGAAGGGTGGGGCGGGACTAGCGGGATTTCAGATACGCAGTATTTT. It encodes CASSQEGWGGTSGISDTQYF.

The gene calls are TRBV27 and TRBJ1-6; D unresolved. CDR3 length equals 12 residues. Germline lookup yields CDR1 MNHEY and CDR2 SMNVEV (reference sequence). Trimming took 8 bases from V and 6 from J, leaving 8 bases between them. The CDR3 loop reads CASWSSNSPLHF. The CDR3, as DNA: TGTGCCAGCTGGAGCTCTAATTCACCCCTCCACTTT.

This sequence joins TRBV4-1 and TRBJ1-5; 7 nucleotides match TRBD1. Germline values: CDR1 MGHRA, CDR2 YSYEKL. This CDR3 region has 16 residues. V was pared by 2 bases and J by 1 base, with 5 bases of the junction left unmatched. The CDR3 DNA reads TGCGCCAGCAGCCAAAATACAGGGGCGAGCAATCAGCCCCAGCATTTT. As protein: CASSQNTGASNQPQHF.